Listed here is a single TCR beta chain. Its antigen is unknown. The V segment lost 2 bases and the J segment 3 bases; nucleotides outside the gene matches: 0. Germline V gene sequence: CDR1 LGHNA, CDR2 YSLEER. CDR3 length equals 13 residues. Time point described: newly diagnosed GD, antithyroid drugs for less than 3 months. The TCR library was prepared using RNA isolated from PBMCs. CDR3 regions were amplified by Arm-PCR using iRepertoire HTBI primers to build TCR beta libraries. TCRdb processed the multiplex PCR reads anew with MiXCR; each CDR3 protein has one entry. The sample has some 250,000 distinct CDR3 sequences; 20% to 25% are singletons. These data belong to a study of regulatory T cells in long-lasting Graves disease. Overall study results and limits: Clonotypes that were public and shared totalled about 2,500 in persistent patients versus 800 to 1,000 in new patients. The analysis examined peripheral blood only and excluded thyroid tissue.

This clonotype originated in a female donor with Graves disease. The specimen was peripheral blood mononuclear cells (PBMCs), collected at new diagnosis, from a patient treated with antithyroid drugs. The V gene is TRBV4-3, the J gene TRBJ1-1; 7 bases are shared with TRBD1. CDR3 amino acids: CASSQQGDTEAFF. CDR3 nucleotides: TGCGCCAGCAGCCAACAGGGGGACACTGAAGCTTTCTTT.